This TCR beta chain was identified in a study of cytomegalovirus exposure and HLA in healthy donors. This CDR3 is built from 14 residues. Germline V gene sequence: CDR1 SNHLY, CDR2 FYNNEI. J gave up 4 bases and V 5 bases, and 8 bases lay outside the gene matches. In the PCR, 60 Vbeta and 13 Jbeta primers were used. The data were produced by immunoSEQ multiplex PCR, yet TCRdb's version contains in-frame clones alone and is incomplete. The sample yields 70,000 to 100,000 clones, of which the top ten take up less than 7%. The TCR sequence derives from a girl aged 5 to 17 in good health and CMV-seropositive. The sample taken for sequencing was PBMCs. This chain uses TRBV2 with TRBJ2-7, with 7 positions matching TRBD1. For the CDR3, the DNA is TGTGCCAGCAGTCTGCAGGGGGTTGGGTACGAGCAGTACGTC. It translates to CASSLQGVGYEQYV.